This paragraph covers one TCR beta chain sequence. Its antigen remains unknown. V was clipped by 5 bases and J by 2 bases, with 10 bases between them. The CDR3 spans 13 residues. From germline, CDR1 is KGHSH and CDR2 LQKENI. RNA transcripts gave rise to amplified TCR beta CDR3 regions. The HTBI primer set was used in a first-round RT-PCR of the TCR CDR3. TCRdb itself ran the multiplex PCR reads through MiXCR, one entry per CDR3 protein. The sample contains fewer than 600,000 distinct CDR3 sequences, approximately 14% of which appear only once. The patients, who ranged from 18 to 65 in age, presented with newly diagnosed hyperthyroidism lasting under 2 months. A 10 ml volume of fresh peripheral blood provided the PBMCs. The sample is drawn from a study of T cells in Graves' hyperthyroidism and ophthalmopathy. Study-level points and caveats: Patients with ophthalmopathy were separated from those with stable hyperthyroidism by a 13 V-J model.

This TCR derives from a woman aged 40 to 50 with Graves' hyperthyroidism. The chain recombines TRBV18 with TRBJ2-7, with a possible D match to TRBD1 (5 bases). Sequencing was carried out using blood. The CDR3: CASSVTETYEQYF. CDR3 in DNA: TGTGCCAGCTCAGTGACAGAGACCTACGAGCAGTACTTC. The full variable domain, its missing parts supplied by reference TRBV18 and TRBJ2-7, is NAGVMQNPRHLVRRRGQEARLRCSPMKGHSHVYWYRQLPEEGLKFMVYLQKENIIDESGMPKERFSAEFPKEGPSILRIQQVVRGDSAAYFCASSVTETYEQYFGPGTRLTVT.